What follows describes a single T cell receptor (beta chain). This could be a read error, since a much larger clone is one nucleotide away. The CDR3 length is 11 residues. Trimming pared 11 bases from V and 4 bases from J, leaving 11 bases between. The germline V gene has CDR1 MDHEN and CDR2 SYDVKM. For the second PCR, which ran for roughly 6 to 11 cycles, a sample-barcoded 5' primer and a J-beta primer mix were used. TCRdb reprocessed the 5' RACE reads with MiXCR, giving one entry per CDR3 protein. The sample contains 700,000 or so distinct CDR3 sequences, over 40% of which appear only once. The data derive from a study of blood T cells in healthy people across ages.

Sequenced sample: blood. The rearrangement joins TRBV28 to TRBJ1-2; possibly TRBD1 for D (5 bases). The sequence derives from an elderly man in good health. CDR3 loop: CAGSGGYGYTF. The CDR3 region has the DNA TGTGCCGGCTCTGGGGGCTATGGCTACACCTTC.